The clone carrying this T cell receptor beta chain was seen a handful of times. The germline V gene has CDR1 SGHAT and CDR2 FQNNGV. The V and J ends lost 4 bases and 0 bases, in that order; junction bases with no gene match: 5. This CDR3 region has 17 residues. This sample was taken from a study of blood T cells in healthy people across ages. With a J-beta primer mix and a sample-barcoded 5' primer, a second PCR ran roughly 6 to 11 cycles. TCRdb reprocessed the 5' RACE reads with MiXCR, giving one entry per CDR3 protein. The repertoire holds about 560,000 distinct CDR3 sequences, with 27% as singletons. These data also featured in a second study, about T cells of mothers and their children. That report notes: Each child contributed about 3 million TCR beta CDR3 reads, while each mother contributed over 9 million.

The specimen was blood. This chain connects TRBV11-2 to TRBJ2-3, with TRBD2 matching 12 bases. The TCR comes from a boy aged 2 to 9 in good health. In nucleotides, the CDR3 is TGTGCCAGCAGCTACGGACTAGCGGGGCCTAGCACAGATACGCAGTATTTT. This translates into CASSYGLAGPSTDTQYF.